This T cell receptor (beta chain) comes out of a study of T cells in Graves' hyperthyroidism and ophthalmopathy. Using RNA transcripts as the source, TCR beta CDR3 regions were amplified. Primed by the HTBI set, a first-round RT-PCR was run on the TCR CDR3. Each CDR3 protein gets one entry after TCRdb re-called the multiplex PCR reads with MiXCR. The sample records 300,000 to 450,000 distinct CDR3 sequences, approximately 15% being singletons. This CDR3 is 20 amino acids long. Germline V gene lookup returns CDR1 LNHDA and CDR2 SQIVND (reference sequence). V shed 3 bases and J shed 5 bases, with 29 bases lying between them.

Sequences were obtained from blood. This TCR was recovered from a woman aged 18-35 years with Graves' hyperthyroidism that later progressed to Graves' ophthalmopathy. V gene TRBV19 combines with J gene TRBJ1-5, with D tentatively TRBD1 (5 bases). The CDR3 coding sequence is TGTGCCAGTAGTATTAACCTGAATCCCCTTCTGGGGAGGGGTTATCAGCCCCAGCATTTT. As protein: CASSINLNPLLGRGYQPQHF.